This T cell receptor beta chain was sequenced in a study of blood T cells in healthy people across ages. Combining a sample-barcoded 5' primer with a J-beta primer mix, a second PCR ran for about 7 to 12 cycles. TCRdb fed the 5' RACE reads into MiXCR, producing one record per CDR3 protein. There are fewer than 1.5 million distinct CDR3 sequences in the sample; around 39% occur only once, and roughly 7.7% lies in the top ten. Germline CDR1 and CDR2: MNHEY and SVGAGI. This CDR3 contains 14 residues. This clonotype has a count of ten or more. A much larger clone differs from this one at a single base, so this may be a read error.

This TCR derives from a woman aged 18-29 years in good health. The sequencing sample was made of blood. The J gene is TRBJ1-4, the V gene TRBV6-5; D remains ambiguous. The DNA for the CDR3 is TGTGCCAGCAGTGACTCGGAAGCTAATGAAAAACTGTTTTTT. Translation gives CASSDSEANEKLFF.